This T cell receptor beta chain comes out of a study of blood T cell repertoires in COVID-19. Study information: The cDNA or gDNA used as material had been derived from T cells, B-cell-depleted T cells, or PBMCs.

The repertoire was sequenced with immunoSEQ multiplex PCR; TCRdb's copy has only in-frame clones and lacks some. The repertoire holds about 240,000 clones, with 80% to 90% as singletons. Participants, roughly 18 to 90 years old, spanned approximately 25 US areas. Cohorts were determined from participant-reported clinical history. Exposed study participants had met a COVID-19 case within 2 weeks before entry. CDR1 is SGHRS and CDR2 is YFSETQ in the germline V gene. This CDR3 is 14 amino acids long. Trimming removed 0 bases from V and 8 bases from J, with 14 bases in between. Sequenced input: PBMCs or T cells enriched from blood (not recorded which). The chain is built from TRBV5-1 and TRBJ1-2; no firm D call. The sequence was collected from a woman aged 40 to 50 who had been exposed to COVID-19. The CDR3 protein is CASSLDDTWRGYTF. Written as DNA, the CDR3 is TGCGCCAGCAGCTTGGATGACACCTGGAGGGGCTACACCTTC.